Listed here is a single TCR beta chain. Everyone who took part was roughly 18 to 100 years old, and they came from about 23 US areas. Recovered status in Cohort 3 required two negative PCRs, clearance, or symptom resolution. In the original workflow: By means of reference gene primer amplification, nucleated cell counts were estimated. Only in-frame clones appear in the TCRdb table, and some are missing; sequencing was by immunoSEQ multiplex PCR. The V and J calls and the clone size are those of that table, but D and trimming were determined from the DNA. The sample shows around 300,000 clones, around nine tenths of them seen only once. These data originate in a study of blood T cell repertoires in COVID-19. On the study more broadly: T cells, B-cell-depleted T cells, or PBMCs supplied cDNA or gDNA.

This CDR3 has 14 amino acids. Trimming cost V 6 bases and J 7 bases; bases outside gene matches: 6. Per germline, CDR1 MNHEY and CDR2 SVGAGI. Sequencing used PBMCs or T cells enriched from blood (not recorded which). The rearrangement joins TRBV6-5 to TRBJ1-2, with 12 bases identical to TRBD1. The TCR sequence derives from a young man who had recovered from COVID-19. In DNA form, the CDR3 reads TGTGCCAGCAGCTCCGGGACAGGGGGCTCTGGCTACACCTTC. Amino acid sequence: CASSSGTGGSGYTF.